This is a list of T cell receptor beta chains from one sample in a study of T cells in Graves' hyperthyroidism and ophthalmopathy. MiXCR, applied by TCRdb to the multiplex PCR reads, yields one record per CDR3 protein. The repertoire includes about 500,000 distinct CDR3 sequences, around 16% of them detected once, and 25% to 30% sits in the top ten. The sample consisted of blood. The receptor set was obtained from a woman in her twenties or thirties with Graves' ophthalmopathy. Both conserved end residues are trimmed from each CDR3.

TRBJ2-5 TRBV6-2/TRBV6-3 ASSYSSGVHFQETQY
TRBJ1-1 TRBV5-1 ASSSARGDTEAF
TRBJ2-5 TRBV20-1 SASGQVETQY
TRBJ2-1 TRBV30 AWSATGGGYNEQF
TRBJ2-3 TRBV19 ASSIGAPSTDTQY
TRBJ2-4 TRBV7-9 ASSLWVSGASWAKNIQY
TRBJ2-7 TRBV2 ASSDPTQGASYEQY
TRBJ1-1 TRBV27 ASNKAGEAF
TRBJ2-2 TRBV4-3 ASSQGVAGGTGELF
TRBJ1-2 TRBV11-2 ASSLSRGGYGYT